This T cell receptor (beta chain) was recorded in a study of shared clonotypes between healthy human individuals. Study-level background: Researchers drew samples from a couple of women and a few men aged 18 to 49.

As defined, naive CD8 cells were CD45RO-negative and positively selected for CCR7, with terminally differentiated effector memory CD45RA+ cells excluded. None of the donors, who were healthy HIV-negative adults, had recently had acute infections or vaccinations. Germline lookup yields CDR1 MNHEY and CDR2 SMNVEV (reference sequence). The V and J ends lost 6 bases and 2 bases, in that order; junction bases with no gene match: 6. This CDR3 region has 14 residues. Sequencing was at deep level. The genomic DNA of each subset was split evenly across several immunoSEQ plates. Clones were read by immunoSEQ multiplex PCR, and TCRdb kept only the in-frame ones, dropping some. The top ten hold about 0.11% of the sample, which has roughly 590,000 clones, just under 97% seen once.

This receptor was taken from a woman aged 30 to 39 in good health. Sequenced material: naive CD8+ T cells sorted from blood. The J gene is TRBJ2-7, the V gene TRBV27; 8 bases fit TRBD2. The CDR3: CASSAGLAAYEQYF. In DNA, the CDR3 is TGTGCCAGCAGCGCCGGACTAGCAGCCTACGAGCAGTACTTC.